What follows are 8 T cell receptor beta chains derived from one specimen sequenced in a study of blood T cell repertoires in COVID-19. The assay was immunoSEQ multiplex PCR, and TCRdb's table has in-frame clones only and misses some. The data show approximately 250,000 clones, with about 90% seen just once and about 4% held by the top ten. Source material: PBMCs or T cells enriched from blood (not recorded which). The receptors derive from a woman aged 30 to 39 with acute COVID-19.

The chain employs TRBV28 and TRBJ2-1; TRBD2 matches 7 bases. Trimming took 4 bases from V and 4 from J; bases not matched to a gene: 7. There are 15 residues in the CDR3. Germline V gene sequence: CDR1 MDHEN, CDR2 SYDVKM. CDR3 in amino acids: CASSSASGIYNEQFF. The CDR3 coding sequence is TGTGCCAGCAGTTCGGCTAGCGGAATTTACAATGAGCAGTTCTTC. Full variable domain (outside the CDR3, taken from reference TRBV28 and TRBJ2-1): DVKVTQSSRYLVKRTGEKVFLECVQDMDHENMFWYRQDPGLGLRLIYFSYDVKMKEKGDIPEGYSVSREKKERFSLILESASTNQTSMYLCASSSASGIYNEQFFGPGTRLTVL.

The rearrangement links TRBV6-1 to TRBJ2-7; 9 bases line up with TRBD1. Germline V lookup: CDR1 MNHNS, CDR2 SASEGT. The CDR3 runs 15 residues. V dropped 0 bases and J dropped 5; count of bases not matched to a gene: 5. The CDR3 nucleotides read TGTGCCAGCAGTGAAGCCGGGACAGGGTCCCACGAGCAGTACTTC. It translates to CASSEAGTGSHEQYF.

The chain employs TRBV6-2 or TRBV6-3 and TRBJ2-6, with 8 bases identical to TRBD1. The CDR3 has 17 amino acids. Per the germline V gene, CDR1 is MNHEY and CDR2 is SVGEGT. The V segment lost 5 bases and the J segment 1 base; nucleotides outside the gene matches: 7. The CDR3 loop reads CASSAGTGPSGANVLTF. CDR3 in DNA: TGTGCCAGCAGTGCCGGGACAGGTCCATCTGGGGCCAACGTCCTGACTTTC.

This clone was counted between two and nine times. Other DNA sequences of this sample code for an identical CDR3. V and J are TRBV20-1 and TRBJ2-7; D not certain. The germline CDR1 and CDR2 sequences are DFQATT and SNEGSKA (reference sequence). This CDR3 is built from 11 residues. Trimming took off 3 bases at V and 4 bases at J, with 7 bases between the two ends. The CDR3 loop is CSASPGYEQYF. In nucleotides, the CDR3 is TGCAGTGCTAGTCCCGGGTACGAGCAGTACTTC.

The V call is TRBV6-5, the J call TRBJ1-6; a weak D match, TRBD1 (5 bases). CDR3 length: 15 amino acids. CDR1 and CDR2 from the germline V gene are MNHEY and SVGAGI. V was shortened by 2 bases and J by 7 bases, with 12 bases between the two germline ends. The CDR3 sequence is CASSYRPRGNSPLHF. CDR3 coding DNA: TGTGCCAGCAGTTACCGACCTAGGGGCAATTCACCCCTCCACTTT.

The chain is built from TRBV18 and TRBJ1-4, with 7 positions matching TRBD1. Germline V CDR1 and CDR2: KGHSH, LQKENI. The CDR3 covers 17 residues. The V and J ends lost 5 bases and 8 bases, in that order; junction bases with no gene match: 17. In DNA, the CDR3 is TGTGCCAGCTCAAGGGACAGCGGAGTGATAAAAGGGGAAAAACTGTTTTTT. Protein: CASSRDSGVIKGEKLFF.

This chain joins TRBV6-4 and TRBJ1-6, with D tentatively TRBD1 (5 bases). The ends were cut back, 0 bases at V and 9 bases at J, with 12 bases in the middle. Germline V gene sequence: CDR1 MRHNA, CDR2 SNTAGT. The CDR3 consists of 15 residues. In DNA form, the CDR3 reads TGTGCCAGCAGTGACTCATCCAGGGATGGTTCACCCCTCCACTTT. It specifies CASSDSSRDGSPLHF.

This clone was detected once. The chain combines TRBV7-9 with TRBJ1-5, with D possibly being TRBD1 (6 bases). The CDR3 extends over 15 amino acids. Germline values: CDR1 SEHNR, CDR2 FQNEAQ (reference sequence). The germline V and J ends were trimmed by 1 base and 4 bases, with 11 bases remaining between them. CDR3 DNA: TGTGCCAGCAGCTTAGGTGGGACAAAAAATCAGCCCCAGCATTTT. Translated, it gives CASSLGGTKNQPQHF.